One TCR beta chain is described in this entry. Its cognate antigen is unknown. This CDR3 spans 16 amino acids. J was trimmed by 4 bases and V by 0 bases; bases with no gene match: 6. Per germline, CDR1 SGHRS and CDR2 YFSETQ. This entry is derived from a study of immune heterogeneity within non-small cell lung tumors. As for the study in general: Of the tumors, several were squamous cell, approximately nine non-squamous, and 1 not otherwise specified.

TCR beta CDR3 was amplified by multiplex PCR using 32 V and 13 J primers. From the multiplex PCR reads, TCRdb called clonotypes with MiXCR, one entry per CDR3 protein. In the table there are more than 3,500 distinct CDR3 sequences, roughly 25% of which are singletons. Overall study findings and caveats: With an R of 0.3 to 0.4, local T-cell clonality correlated moderately but significantly with local tumor mutational burden. Largely different high-frequency T-cell receptor beta clonotypes were found between individual patients.

Bulk tumor genomic DNA served as template, at around 600 ng per sample. Spaced far apart, several biopsies were taken from each primary tumor during surgery. Undergoing curative surgery were patients whose non-small cell lung cancer was untreated and newly diagnosed. Donation came from patients with newly diagnosed non-small cell lung cancer who were having surgery with curative intent. The gene calls are TRBV5-1 and TRBJ2-2, with 7 bases aligning to TRBD2. The clonotype originates from a man aged 60 to 69 with non-small cell lung cancer. The sequencing sample was made of lung tumor tissue. In nucleotides, the CDR3 is TGCGCCAGCAGCTTGGATTCGGGAGGAGTCACCGGGGAGCTGTTTTTT. Encoded protein: CASSLDSGGVTGELFF. Combining the CDR3 with reference TRBV5-1 and TRBJ2-2 gives the whole variable domain KAGVTQTPRYLIKTRGQQVTLSCSPISGHRSVSWYQQTPGQGLQFLFEYFSETQRNKGNFPGRFSGRQFSNSRSEMNVSTLELGDSALYLCASSLDSGGVTGELFFGEGSRLTVL.